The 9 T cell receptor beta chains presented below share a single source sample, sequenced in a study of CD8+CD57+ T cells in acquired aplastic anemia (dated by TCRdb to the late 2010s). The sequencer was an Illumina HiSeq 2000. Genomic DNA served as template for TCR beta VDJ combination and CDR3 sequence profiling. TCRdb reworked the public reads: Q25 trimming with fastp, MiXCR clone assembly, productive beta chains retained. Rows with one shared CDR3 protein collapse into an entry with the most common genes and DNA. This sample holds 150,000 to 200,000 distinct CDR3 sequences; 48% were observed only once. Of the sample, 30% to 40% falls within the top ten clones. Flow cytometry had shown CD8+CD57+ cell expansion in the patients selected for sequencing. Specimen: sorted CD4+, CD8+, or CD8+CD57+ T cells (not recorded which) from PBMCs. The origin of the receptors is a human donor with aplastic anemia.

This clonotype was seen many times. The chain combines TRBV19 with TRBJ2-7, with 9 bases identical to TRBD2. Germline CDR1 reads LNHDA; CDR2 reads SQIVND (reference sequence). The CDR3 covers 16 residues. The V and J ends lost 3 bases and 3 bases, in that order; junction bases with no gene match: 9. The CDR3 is CASSMTRGTSNYEQYF. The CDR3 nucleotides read TGTGCCAGTAGTATGACTCGCGGGACTAGCAACTACGAGCAGTACTTC. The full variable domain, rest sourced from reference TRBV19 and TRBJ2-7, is DGGITQSPKYLFRKEGQNVTLSCEQNLNHDAMYWYRQDPGQGLRLIYYSQIVNDFQKGDIAEGYSVSREKKESFPLTVTSAQKNPTAFYLCASSMTRGTSNYEQYFGPGTRLTVT.

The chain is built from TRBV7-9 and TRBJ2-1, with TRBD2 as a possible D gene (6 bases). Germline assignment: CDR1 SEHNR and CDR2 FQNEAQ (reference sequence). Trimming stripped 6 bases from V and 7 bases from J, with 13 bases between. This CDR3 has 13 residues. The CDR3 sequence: CASSSGRRNEQFF. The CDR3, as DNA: TGTGCCAGCAGTTCCGGGAGAAGGAATGAGCAGTTCTTC.

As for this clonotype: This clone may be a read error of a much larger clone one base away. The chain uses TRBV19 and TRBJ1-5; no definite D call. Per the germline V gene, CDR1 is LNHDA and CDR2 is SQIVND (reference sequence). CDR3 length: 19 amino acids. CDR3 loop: CASSIDPTQLKSSNQSQHF. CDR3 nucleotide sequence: TGTGCCAGTAGTATAGATCCTACTCAGCTTAAGAGTAGCAATCAGTCCCAGCATTTT.

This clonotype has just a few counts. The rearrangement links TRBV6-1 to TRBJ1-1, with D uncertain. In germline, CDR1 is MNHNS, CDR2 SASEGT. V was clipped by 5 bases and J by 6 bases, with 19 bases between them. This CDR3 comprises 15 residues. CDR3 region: CASSQQIEAIPEAFF. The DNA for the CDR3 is TGTGCCAGCAGTCAACAGATTGAGGCGATCCCTGAAGCTTTCTTT.

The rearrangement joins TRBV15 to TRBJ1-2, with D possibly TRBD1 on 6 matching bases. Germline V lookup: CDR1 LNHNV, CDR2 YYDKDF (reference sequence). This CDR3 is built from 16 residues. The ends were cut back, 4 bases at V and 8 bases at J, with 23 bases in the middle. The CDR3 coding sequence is TGTGCCACCAGCACCCTCGACAGGACGAAGCTGAGGGGCTACACCTTC. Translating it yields CATSTLDRTKLRGYTF.

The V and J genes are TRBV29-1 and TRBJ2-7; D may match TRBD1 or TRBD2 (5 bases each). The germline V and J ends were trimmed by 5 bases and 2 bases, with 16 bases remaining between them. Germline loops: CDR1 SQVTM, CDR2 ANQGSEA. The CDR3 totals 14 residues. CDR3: CSVYVGVDTYEQYF. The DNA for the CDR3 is TGCAGCGTTTATGTGGGGGTAGATACCTACGAGCAGTACTTC.

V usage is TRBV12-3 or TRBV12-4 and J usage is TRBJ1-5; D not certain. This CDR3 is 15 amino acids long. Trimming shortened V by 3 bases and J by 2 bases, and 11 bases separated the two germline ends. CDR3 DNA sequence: TGTGCCAGCAGTTTTATAGGGCAGGGCAATCAGCCCCAGCATTTT. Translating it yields CASSFIGQGNQPQHF.

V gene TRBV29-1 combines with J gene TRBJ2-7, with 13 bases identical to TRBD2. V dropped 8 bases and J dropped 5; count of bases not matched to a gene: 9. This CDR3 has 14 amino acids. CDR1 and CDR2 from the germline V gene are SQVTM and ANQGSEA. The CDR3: CSFRTSGSIDEQYF. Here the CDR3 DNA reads TGCAGCTTTCGGACTAGCGGGAGTATCGACGAGCAGTACTTC.

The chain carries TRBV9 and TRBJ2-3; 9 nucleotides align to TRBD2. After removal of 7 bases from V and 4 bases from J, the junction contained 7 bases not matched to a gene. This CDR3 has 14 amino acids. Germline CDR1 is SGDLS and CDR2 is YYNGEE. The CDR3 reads CASAPGLASDTQYF. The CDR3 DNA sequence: TGTGCCAGCGCACCGGGACTAGCCTCAGATACGCAGTATTTT.